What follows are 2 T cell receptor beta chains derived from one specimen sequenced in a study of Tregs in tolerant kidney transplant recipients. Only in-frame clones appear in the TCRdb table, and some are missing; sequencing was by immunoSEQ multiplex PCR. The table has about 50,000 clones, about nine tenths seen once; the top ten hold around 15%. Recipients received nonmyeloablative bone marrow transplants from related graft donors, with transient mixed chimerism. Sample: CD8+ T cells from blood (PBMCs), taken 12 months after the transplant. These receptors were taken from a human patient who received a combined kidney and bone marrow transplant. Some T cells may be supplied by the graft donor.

This CDR3 reads CASSPGAKTEAFF. The CDR3 nucleotides read TGTGCCAGCTCCCCAGGGGCGAAAACTGAAGCTTTCTTT. The V call is TRBV18, the J call TRBJ1-1, with D perhaps TRBD1 (6 bases). The CDR3 has 13 amino acids. The germline CDR1 and CDR2 sequences are KGHSH and LQKENI. The V and J ends lost 6 bases and 5 bases respectively, with 13 bases between them.

CDR3 amino acids: CASTPMTGGEAFF. CDR3 nucleotides: TGTGCCAGCACCCCAATGACAGGGGGCGAAGCTTTCTTT. V and J are TRBV27 and TRBJ1-1; TRBD1 matches 10 bases. CDR3 length equals 13 residues. V gave up 7 bases and J gave up 8 bases; unmatched junction bases: 7. Germline V CDR1 and CDR2: MNHEY, SMNVEV (reference sequence).